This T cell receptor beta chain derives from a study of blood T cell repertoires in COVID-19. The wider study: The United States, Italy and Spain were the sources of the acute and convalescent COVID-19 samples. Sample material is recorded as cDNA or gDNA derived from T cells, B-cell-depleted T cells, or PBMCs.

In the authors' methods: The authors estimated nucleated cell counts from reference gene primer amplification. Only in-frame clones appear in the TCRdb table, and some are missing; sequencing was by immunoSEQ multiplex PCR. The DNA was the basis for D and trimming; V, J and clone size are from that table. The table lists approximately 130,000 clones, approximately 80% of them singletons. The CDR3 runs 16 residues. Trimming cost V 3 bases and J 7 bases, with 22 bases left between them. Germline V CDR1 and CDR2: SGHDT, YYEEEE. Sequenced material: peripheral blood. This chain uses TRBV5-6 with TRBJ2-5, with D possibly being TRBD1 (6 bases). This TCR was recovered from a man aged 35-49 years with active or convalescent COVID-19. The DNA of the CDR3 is TGTGCCAGCAGCTCCGGACAGAACATGGCTCCAGGGACCCAGTACTTC. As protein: CASSSGQNMAPGTQYF.